The clone carrying this TCR beta chain has ten or more counts. This sample is drawn from a study of neurological immune-mediated disorders. Via MiXCR, TCRdb re-called the 5' RACE reads, giving one row per CDR3 protein. The table shows some 55,000 distinct CDR3 sequences, with 7% to 10% occurring only once. The J segment lost 2 bases and the V segment lost 5 bases, leaving 4 bases of the junction unmatched. CDR1 and CDR2 (germline): SGHTA, FQGNSA. The CDR3 length is 14 residues. Time point of the sample: longitudinal time-point 3. This clonotype was obtained from a woman between 35 and 50 years old in good health. Material for sequencing was PBMCs. The rearrangement uses TRBV7-2 and TRBJ1-2; 8 nucleotides match TRBD1. CDR3 loop: CASSQDRANYGYTF. CDR3 bases: TGTGCCAGCAGCCAGGACAGGGCCAACTATGGCTACACCTTC.